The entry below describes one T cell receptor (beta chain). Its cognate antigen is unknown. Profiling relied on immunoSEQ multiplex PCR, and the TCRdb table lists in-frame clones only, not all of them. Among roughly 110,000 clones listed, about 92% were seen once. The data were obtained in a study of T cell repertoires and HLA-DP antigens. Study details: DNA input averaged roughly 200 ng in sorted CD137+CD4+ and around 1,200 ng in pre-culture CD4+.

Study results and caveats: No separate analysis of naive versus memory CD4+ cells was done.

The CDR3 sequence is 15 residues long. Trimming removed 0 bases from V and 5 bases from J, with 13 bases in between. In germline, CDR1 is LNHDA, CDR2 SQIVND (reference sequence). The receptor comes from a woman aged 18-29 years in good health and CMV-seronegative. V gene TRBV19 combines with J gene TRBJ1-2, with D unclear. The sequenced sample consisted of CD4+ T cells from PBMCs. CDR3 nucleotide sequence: TGTGCCAGTAGTATAGATGGATCCCATTCATATGGCTACACCTTC. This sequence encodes CASSIDGSHSYGYTF.